This T cell receptor beta chain was observed in a study of OX40 agonist ivuxolimab in advanced cancers. Study-level background: Ivuxolimab, an antibody acting as an agonist of OX40 (CD134), was used to treat patients.

Assay used: immunoSEQ multiplex PCR; TCRdb lists only in-frame clones, some missing. In the table there are approximately 90,000 clones, less than 95% of which are singletons. The germline V gene has CDR1 LNHDA and CDR2 SQIVND (reference sequence). V was clipped by 8 bases and J by 4 bases; unmatched bases: 10. There are 14 residues in the CDR3. This specimen was CD4+ or CD8+ T cells sorted from blood, taken in a trial of the OX40 agonist ivuxolimab. The sequence derives from an adult with an advanced solid tumor such as melanoma, head and neck, liver or kidney cancer. The rearrangement links TRBV19 to TRBJ1-2; 7 bases agree with TRBD1. In DNA, the CDR3 is TGTGCCAGTCGTACGAAGGGACAGTCCTATGGCTACACCTTC. Amino acids: CASRTKGQSYGYTF.